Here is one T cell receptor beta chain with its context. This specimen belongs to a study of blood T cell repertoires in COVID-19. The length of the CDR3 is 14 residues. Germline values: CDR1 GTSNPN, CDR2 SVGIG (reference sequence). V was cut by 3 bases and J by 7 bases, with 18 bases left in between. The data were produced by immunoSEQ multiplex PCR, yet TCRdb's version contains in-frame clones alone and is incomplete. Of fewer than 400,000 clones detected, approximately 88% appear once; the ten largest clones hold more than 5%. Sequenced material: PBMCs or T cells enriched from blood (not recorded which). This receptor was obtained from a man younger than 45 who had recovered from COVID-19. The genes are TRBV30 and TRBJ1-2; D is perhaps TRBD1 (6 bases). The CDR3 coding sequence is TGTGCCTGGAGGGCACTGGGGGCGAGAGCTGGCTACACCTTC. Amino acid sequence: CAWRALGARAGYTF.